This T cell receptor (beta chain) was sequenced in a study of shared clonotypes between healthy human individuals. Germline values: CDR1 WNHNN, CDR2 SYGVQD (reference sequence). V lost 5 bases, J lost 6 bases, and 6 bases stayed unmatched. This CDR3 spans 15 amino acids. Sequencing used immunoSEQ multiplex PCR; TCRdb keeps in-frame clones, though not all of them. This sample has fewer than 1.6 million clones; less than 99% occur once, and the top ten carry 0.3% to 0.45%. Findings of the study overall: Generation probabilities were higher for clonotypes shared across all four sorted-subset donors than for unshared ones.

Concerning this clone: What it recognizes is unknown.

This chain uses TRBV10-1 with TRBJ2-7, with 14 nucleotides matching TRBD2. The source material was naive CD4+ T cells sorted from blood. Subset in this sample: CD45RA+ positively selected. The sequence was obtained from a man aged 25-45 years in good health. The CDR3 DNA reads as TGCGCCAGCAGTTCGGGACTAGCGGGAGTCTTCGAGCAGTACTTC. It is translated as CASSSGLAGVFEQYF.